This TCR beta chain came from a study of blood T cell repertoires in COVID-19. Under the authors' procedure: Estimation of nucleated cell counts relied on the amplification of reference gene primers. Using immunoSEQ multiplex PCR, the repertoire was profiled, and TCRdb retains in-frame clones only, with some absent. V and J calls and clone size are as listed in that table; D and trimming were resolved from the DNA. The sample has approximately 230,000 clones, about 88% seen once. Germline V lookup: CDR1 MGHDK, CDR2 SYGVNS. The V end lost 0 bases, the J end lost 8 bases, and 16 bases lay between the germline ends. The CDR3 loop spans 16 amino acids.

The source is a woman aged 40 to 49 who had recovered from COVID-19. V gene TRBV25-1 combines with J gene TRBJ1-4, with D possibly TRBD1 on 6 matching bases. Sequences were obtained from peripheral blood. The CDR3 DNA sequence: TGTGCCAGCAGTGAATATCGGCAGGGGAGAGGAGAAAAACTGTTTTTT. Translation: CASSEYRQGRGEKLFF.